This TCR beta chain was recorded in a study of cytotoxic CD8 clonotypes in ibrutinib-treated CLL. TCRdb's copy holds only in-frame clones and misses some; the assay was immunoSEQ multiplex PCR. This table has just over 200,000 clones, more than 75% appearing once. A remark on this clone: Its specificity is unknown.

Study outcomes and limitations: There were few public clonotypes, and on treatment they contracted or stayed stable.

The CDR3 is 14 residues long. The germline CDR1 and CDR2 sequences are MDHEN and SYDVKM. With 3 bases removed from V and 1 base from J, the gap between germline ends came to 7 bases. The sequence was collected from a human donor with chronic lymphocytic leukemia. The genes are TRBV28 and TRBJ1-3, with D maybe TRBD1 (6 bases). Sequenced here: PBMCs, sampled after 12 months of ibrutinib treatment. This CDR3 is CASSFGTSGNTIYF. DNA for the CDR3: TGTGCCAGCAGTTTCGGGACATCTGGAAACACCATATATTTT.